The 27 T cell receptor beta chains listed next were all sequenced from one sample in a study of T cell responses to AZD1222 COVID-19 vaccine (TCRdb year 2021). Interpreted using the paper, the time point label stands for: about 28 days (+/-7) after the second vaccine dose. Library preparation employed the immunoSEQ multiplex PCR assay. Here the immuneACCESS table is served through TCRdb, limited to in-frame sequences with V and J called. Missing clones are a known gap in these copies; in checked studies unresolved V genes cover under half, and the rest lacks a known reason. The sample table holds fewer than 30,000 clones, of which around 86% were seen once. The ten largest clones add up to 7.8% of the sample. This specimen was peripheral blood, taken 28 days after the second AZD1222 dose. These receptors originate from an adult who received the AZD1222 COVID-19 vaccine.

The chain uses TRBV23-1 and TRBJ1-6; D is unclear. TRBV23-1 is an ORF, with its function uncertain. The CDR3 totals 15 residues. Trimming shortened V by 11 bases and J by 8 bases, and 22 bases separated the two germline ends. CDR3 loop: CAQSMEVLFYSPLHF. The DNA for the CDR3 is TGCGCCCAATCTATGGAGGTCTTATTTTATTCACCCCTCCACTTT.

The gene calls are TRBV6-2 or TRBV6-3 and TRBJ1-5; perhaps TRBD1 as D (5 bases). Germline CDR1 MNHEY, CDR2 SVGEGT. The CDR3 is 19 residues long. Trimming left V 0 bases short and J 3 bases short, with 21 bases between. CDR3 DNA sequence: TGTGCCAGCAGTTACTCGATAGGCGACAGTTCGATTTACAATCAGCCCCAGCATTTT. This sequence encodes CASSYSIGDSSIYNQPQHF.

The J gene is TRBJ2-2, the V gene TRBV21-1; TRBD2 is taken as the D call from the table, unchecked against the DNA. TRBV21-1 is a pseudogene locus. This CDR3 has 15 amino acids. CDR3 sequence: CASSKGLGSTGELFF. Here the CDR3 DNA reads TGTGCCAGCAGCAAGGGACTAGGTAGCACCGGGGAGCTGTTTTTT.

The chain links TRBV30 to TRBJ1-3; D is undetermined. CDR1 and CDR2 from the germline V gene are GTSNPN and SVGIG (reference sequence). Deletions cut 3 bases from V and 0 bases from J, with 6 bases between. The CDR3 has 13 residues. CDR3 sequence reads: CAWSYTSGNTIYF. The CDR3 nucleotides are TGTGCCTGGAGCTACACCTCTGGAAACACCATATATTTT. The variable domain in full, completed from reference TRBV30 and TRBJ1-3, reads SQTIHQWPATLVQPVGSPLSLECTVEGTSNPNLYWYRQAAGRGLQLLFYSVGIGQISSEVPQNLSASRPQDRQFILSSKKLLLSDSGFYLCAWSYTSGNTIYFGEGSWLTVV.

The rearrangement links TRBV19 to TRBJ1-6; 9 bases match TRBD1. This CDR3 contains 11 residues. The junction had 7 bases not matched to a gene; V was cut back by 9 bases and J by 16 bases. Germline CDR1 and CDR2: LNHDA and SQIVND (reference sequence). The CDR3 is CASGTGTELHF. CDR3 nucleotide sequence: TGTGCCAGCGGGACAGGGACGGAACTCCACTTT.

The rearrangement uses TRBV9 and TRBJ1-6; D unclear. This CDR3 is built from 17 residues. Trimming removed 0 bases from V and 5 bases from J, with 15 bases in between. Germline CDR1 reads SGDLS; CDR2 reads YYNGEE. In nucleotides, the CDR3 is TGTGCCAGCAGCGTAGGAGCTGTGAGTGTAAATAATTCACCCCTCCACTTT. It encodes CASSVGAVSVNNSPLHF.

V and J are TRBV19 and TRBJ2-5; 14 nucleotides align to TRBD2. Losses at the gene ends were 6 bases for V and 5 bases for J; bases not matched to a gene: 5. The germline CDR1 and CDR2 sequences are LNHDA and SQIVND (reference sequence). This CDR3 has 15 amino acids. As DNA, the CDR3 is TGTGCCAGTAGGACTAGCGGGGGGGCTTGGGAGACCCAGTACTTC. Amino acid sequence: CASRTSGGAWETQYF. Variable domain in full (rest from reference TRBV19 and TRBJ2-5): DGGITQSPKYLFRKEGQNVTLSCEQNLNHDAMYWYRQDPGQGLRLIYYSQIVNDFQKGDIAEGYSVSREKKESFPLTVTSAQKNPTAFYLCASRTSGGAWETQYFGPGTRLLVL.

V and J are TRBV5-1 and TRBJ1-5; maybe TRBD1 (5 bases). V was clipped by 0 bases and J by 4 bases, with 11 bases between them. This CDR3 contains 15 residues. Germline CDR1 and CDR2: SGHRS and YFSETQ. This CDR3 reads CASSLVDSLNQPQHF. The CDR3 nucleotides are TGCGCCAGCAGCTTGGTAGACAGCTTAAATCAGCCCCAGCATTTT.

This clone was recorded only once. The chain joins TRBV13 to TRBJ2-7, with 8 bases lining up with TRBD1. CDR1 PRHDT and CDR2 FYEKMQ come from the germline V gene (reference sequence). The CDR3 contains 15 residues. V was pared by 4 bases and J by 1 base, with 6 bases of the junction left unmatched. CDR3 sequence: CASSSAGGPSYEQYF. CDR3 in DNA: TGTGCCAGCAGCTCCGCAGGGGGCCCTTCCTACGAGCAGTACTTC. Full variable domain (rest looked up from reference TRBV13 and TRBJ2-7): AAGVIQSPRHLIKEKRETATLKCYPIPRHDTVYWYQQGPGQDPQFLISFYEKMQSDKGSIPDRFSAQQFSDYHSELNMSSLELGDSALYFCASSSAGGPSYEQYFGPGTRLTVT.

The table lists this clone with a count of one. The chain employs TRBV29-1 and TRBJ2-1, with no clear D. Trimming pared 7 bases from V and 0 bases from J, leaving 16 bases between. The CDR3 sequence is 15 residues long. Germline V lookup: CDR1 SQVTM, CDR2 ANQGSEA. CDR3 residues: CSAQGTVNSYNEQFF. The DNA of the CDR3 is TGCAGCGCTCAAGGTACGGTCAACTCCTACAATGAGCAGTTCTTC.

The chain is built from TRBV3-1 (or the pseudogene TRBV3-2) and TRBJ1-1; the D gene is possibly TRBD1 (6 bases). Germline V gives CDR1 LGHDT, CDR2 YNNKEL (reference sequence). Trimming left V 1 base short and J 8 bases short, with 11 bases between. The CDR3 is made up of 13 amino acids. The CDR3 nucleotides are TGTGCCAGCAGCCAAGGGGGGCTTGGGGAAGCTTTCTTT. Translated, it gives CASSQGGLGEAFF.

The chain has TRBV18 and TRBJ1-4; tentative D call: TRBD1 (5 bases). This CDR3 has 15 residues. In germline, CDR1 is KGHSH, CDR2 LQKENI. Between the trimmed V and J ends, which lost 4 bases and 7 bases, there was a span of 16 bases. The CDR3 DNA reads TGTGCCAGCTCACGGGGGAGAACCAGGAGTGAAAAACTGTTTTTT. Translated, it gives CASSRGRTRSEKLFF.

The CDR3 region is CASSRPGQGEYEQYF. The CDR3 DNA reads as TGTGCCAGTAGTAGGCCGGGACAGGGAGAGTACGAGCAGTACTTC. V is TRBV19 and J is TRBJ2-7; 9 bases agree with TRBD1. CDR1 and CDR2 (germline): LNHDA, SQIVND (reference sequence). The CDR3 spans 15 residues. V lost 4 bases to trimming and J lost 4 bases; unmatched junction nucleotides: 8.

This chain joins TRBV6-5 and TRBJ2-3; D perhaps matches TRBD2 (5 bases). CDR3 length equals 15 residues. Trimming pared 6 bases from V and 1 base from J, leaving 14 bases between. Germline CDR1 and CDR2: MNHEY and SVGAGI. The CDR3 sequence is CASRDRSGGTDTQYF. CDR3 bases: TGTGCCAGCAGGGACCGATCCGGGGGCACAGATACGCAGTATTTT.

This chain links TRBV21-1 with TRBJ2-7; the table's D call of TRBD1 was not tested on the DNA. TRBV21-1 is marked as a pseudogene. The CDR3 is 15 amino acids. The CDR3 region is CASNLTDREAYEQYF. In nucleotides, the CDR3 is TGTGCCAGCAACCTGACGGACAGGGAAGCCTACGAGCAGTACTTC.

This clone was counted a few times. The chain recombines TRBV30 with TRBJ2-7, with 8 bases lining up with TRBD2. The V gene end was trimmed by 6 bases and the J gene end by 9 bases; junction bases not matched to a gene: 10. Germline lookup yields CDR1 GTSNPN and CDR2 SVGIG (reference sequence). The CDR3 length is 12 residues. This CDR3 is CACIIAGPGQYF. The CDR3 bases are TGTGCCTGTATCATAGCGGGGCCCGGGCAGTACTTC.

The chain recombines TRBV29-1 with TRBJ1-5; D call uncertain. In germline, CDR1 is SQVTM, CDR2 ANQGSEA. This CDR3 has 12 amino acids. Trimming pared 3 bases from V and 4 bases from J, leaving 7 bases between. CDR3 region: CSVDEPNQPQHF. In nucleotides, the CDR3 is TGCAGCGTTGATGAACCTAATCAGCCCCAGCATTTT. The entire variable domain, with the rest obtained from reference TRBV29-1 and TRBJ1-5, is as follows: SAVISQKPSRDICQRGTSLTIQCQVDSQVTMMFWYRQQPGQSLTLIATANQGSEATYESGFVIDKFPISRPNLTFSTLTVSNMSPEDSSIYLCSVDEPNQPQHFGDGTRLSIL.

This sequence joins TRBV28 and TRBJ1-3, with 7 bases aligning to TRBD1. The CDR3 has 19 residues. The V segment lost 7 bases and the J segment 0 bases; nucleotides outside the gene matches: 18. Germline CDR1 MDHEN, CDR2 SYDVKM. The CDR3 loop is CASIPAAAGGPNSGNTIYF. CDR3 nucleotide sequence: TGTGCCAGCATTCCAGCAGCGGCAGGGGGGCCTAACTCTGGAAACACCATATATTTT.

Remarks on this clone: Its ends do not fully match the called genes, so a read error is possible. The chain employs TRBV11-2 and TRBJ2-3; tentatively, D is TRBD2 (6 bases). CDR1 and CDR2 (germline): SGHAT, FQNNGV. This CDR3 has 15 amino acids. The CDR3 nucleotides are TGTGCCAGCAGTTTAGGGTCGGGAGTCGTGGATACGCAGTATTTT. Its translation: CASSLGSGVVDTQYF.

As DNA, the CDR3 is TGTGCCAGCAGCTTATCTGTGGGGGGGTTGGCCTACGAGCAGTACTTC. Protein product: CASSLSVGGLAYEQYF. The chain combines TRBV11-2 with TRBJ2-7; 7 bases agree with TRBD2. This CDR3 is 16 amino acids long. The V and J ends lost 2 bases and 2 bases, in that order; junction bases with no gene match: 9. The germline V gene encodes CDR1 SGHAT and CDR2 FQNNGV.

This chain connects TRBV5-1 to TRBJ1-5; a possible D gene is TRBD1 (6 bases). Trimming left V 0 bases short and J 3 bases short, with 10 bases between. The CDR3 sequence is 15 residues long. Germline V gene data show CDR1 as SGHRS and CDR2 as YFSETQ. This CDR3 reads CASSLGSGANQPQHF. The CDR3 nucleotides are TGCGCCAGCAGCTTGGGTTCGGGGGCCAATCAGCCCCAGCATTTT.

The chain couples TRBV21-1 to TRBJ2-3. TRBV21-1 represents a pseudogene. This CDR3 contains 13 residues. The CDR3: CASGGGGTDTQYF. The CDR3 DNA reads TGTGCCAGCGGTGGAGGGGGGACAGATACGCAGTATTTT.

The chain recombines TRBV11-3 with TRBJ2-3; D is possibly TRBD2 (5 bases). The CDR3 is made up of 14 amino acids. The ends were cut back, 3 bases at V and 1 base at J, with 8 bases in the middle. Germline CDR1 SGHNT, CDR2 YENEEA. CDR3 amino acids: CASSFNSGTDTQYF. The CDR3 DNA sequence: TGTGCCAGCAGCTTTAATAGCGGCACAGATACGCAGTATTTT.

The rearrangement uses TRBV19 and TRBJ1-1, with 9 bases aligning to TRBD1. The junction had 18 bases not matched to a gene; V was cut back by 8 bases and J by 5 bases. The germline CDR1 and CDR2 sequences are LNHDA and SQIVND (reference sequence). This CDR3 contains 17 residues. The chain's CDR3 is CASRPGTGKVLWTEAFF. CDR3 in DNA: TGTGCCAGTCGGCCCGGGACAGGGAAGGTATTGTGGACTGAAGCTTTCTTT.

The CDR3 DNA sequence: TGTGCCAGCAGCCCCGACCCGGGACTAGCGGGAGCCTACGAGCAGTACTTC. It yields the protein CASSPDPGLAGAYEQYF. The chain employs TRBV3-1 (or the pseudogene TRBV3-2) and TRBJ2-7; 14 nucleotides align to TRBD2. Germline V gene data show CDR1 as LGHDT and CDR2 as YNNKEL (reference sequence). With V trimmed by 4 bases and J by 2 bases, 7 bases remained unmatched. The CDR3 covers 17 residues.

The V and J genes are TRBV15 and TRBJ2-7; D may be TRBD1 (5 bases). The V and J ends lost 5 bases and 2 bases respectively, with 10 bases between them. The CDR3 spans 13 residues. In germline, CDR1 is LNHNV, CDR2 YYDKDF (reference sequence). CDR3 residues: CATSEDSPYEQYF. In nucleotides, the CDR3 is TGTGCCACCAGCGAAGACAGCCCCTACGAGCAGTACTTC.

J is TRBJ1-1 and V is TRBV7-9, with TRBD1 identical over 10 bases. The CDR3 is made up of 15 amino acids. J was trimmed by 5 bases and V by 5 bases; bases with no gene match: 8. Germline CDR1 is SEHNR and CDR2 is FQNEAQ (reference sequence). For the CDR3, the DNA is TGTGCCAGCAGCACGGGACAGGGGTTTAGTACTGAAGCTTTCTTT. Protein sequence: CASSTGQGFSTEAFF.